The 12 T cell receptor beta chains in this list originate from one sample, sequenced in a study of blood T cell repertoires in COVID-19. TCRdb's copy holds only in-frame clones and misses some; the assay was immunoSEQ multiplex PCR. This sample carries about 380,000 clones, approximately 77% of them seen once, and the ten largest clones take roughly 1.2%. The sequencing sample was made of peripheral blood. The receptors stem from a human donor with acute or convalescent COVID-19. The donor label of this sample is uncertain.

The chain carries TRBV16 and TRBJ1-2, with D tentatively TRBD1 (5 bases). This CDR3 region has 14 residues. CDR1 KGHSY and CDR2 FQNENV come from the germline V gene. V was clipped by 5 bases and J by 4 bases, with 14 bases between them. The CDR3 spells CASSLAGDSYGYTF. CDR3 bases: TGTGCCAGCAGCTTGGCTGGGGACTCCTATGGCTACACCTTC.

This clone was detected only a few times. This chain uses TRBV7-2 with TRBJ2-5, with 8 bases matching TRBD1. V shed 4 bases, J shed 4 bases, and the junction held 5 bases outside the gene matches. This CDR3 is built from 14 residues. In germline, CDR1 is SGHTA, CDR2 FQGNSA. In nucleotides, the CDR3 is TGTGCCAGCAGCTCGACAGGGACAGGAGAGACCCAGTACTTC. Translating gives CASSSTGTGETQYF.

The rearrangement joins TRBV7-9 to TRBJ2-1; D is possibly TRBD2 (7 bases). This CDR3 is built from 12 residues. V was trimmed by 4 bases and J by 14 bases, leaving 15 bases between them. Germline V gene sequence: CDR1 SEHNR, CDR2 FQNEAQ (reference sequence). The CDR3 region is CASSWGGSEEFF. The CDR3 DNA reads TGTGCCAGCAGCTGGGGGGGCTCGGAGGAGTTCTTC.

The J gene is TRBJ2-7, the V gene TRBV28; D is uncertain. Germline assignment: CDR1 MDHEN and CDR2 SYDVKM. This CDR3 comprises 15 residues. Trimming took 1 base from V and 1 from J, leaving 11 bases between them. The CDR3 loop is CASSLSDPGSYEQYF. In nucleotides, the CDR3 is TGTGCCAGCAGTTTATCGGATCCAGGATCCTACGAGCAGTACTTC.

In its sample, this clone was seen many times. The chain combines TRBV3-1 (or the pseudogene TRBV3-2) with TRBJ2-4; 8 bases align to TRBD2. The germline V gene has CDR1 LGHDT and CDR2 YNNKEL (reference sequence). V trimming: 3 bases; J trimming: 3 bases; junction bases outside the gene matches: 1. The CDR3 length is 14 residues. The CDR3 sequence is CASSQGTSKNIQYF. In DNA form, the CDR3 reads TGTGCCAGCAGCCAGGGGACTAGCAAAAACATTCAGTACTTC.

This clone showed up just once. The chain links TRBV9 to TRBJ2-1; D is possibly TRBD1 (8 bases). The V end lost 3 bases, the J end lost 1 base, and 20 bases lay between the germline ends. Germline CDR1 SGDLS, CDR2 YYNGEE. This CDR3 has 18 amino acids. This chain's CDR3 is CASSGTGREEGSYNEQFF. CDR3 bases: TGTGCCAGCAGCGGGACAGGGAGGGAGGAGGGTTCCTACAATGAGCAGTTCTTC.

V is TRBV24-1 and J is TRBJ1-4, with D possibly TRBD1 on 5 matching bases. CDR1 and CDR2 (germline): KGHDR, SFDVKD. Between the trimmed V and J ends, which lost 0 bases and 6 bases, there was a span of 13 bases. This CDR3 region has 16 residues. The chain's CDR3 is CATSDLVTGGDEKLFF. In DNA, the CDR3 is TGTGCCACCAGTGATTTGGTGACGGGGGGAGATGAAAAACTGTTTTTT.

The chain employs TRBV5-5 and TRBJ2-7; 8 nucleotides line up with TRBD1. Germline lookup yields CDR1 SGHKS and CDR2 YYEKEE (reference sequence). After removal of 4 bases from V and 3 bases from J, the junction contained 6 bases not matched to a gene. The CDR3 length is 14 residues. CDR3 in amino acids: CASSRGQGVYEQYF. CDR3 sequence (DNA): TGTGCCAGCAGCCGCGGACAGGGTGTCTACGAGCAGTACTTC.

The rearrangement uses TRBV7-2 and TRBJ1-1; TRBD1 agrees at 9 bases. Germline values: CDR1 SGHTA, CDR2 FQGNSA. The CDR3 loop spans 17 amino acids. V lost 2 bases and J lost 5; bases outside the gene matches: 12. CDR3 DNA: TGTGCCAGCAGCTTAAACAATCCGGGACAGGGTCGAACTGAAGCTTTCTTT. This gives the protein CASSLNNPGQGRTEAFF.

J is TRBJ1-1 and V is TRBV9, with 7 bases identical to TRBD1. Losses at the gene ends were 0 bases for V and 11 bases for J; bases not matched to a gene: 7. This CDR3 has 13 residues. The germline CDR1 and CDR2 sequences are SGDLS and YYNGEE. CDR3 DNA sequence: TGTGCCAGCAGCGTAGAACCCGACAGGGTGGCTTTCTTT. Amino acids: CASSVEPDRVAFF.

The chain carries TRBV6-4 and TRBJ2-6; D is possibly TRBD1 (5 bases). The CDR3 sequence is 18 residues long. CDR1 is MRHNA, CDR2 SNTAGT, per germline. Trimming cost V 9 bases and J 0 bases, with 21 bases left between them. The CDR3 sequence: CARNSPTGPTSGANVLTF. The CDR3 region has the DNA TGTGCCAGGAATTCTCCCACAGGTCCCACCTCTGGGGCCAACGTCCTGACTTTC.

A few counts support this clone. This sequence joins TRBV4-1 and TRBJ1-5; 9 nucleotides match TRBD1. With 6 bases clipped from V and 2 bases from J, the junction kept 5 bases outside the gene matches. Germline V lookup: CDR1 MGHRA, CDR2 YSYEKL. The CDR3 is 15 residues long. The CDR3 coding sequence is TGCGCCAGCAGACCTACAGGGGGCGGCAATCAGCCCCAGCATTTT. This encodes CASRPTGGGNQPQHF.